This TCR beta chain came from a study of cytomegalovirus exposure and HLA in healthy donors. Findings of the study overall: At a 0.05 false discovery rate, a later analysis found 15,000 to 20,000 TCR beta sequences to be associated with HLA alleles.

On this clone: Its target is not known.

The germline gives CDR1 SNHLY, CDR2 FYNNEI. V lost 7 bases, J lost 5 bases, and 9 bases lay in between. CDR3 size: 13 residues. Vbeta (60) and Jbeta (13) primers were used in the PCR. TCRdb keeps only in-frame clones here, not all; method: immunoSEQ multiplex PCR. The sample contains approximately 88,000 clones, around 81% of which appear only once. The TCR was taken from a young man in good health and CMV-seronegative. Source material: PBMCs. The genes are TRBV2 and TRBJ1-6, with D tentatively TRBD1 (5 bases). CDR3 bases: TGTGCCAGCATACGGGGGAATAATTCACCCCTCCACTTT. Amino acid sequence: CASIRGNNSPLHF.